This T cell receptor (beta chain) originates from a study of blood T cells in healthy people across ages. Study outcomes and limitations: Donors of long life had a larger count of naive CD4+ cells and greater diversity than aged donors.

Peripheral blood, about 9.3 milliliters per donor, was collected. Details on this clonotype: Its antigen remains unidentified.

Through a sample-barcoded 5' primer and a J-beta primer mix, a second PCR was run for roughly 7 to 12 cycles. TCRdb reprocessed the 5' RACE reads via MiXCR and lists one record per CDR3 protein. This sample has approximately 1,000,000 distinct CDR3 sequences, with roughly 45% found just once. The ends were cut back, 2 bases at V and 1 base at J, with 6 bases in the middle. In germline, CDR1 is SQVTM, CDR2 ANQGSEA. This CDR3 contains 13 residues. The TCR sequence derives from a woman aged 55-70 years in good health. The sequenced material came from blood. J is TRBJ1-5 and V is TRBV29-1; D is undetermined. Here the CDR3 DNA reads TGCAGCGTTGAATTGGGGAGCAATCAGCCCCAGCATTTT. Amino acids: CSVELGSNQPQHF.